This T cell receptor (beta chain) was found in a study of blood T cell repertoires in COVID-19. Across the whole study: Both acute and convalescent COVID-19 samples were obtained from the United States, Italy and Spain. From T cells, B-cell-depleted T cells, or PBMCs came the material, which was cDNA or gDNA.

Study processing details: Nucleated cell counts were estimated from reference gene primer amplification. Method: immunoSEQ multiplex PCR; TCRdb's copy keeps in-frame clones and lacks some. V, J and clone size are those of that table, while D and trimming were read from the DNA. The table includes about 80,000 clones, 91% detected once. The source is a woman in her fifties or sixties in a cohort sampled during active COVID-19. The sequencing sample was made of peripheral blood.

The CDR3 loop is CASSLTGYNSPLHF. Written as DNA, the CDR3 is TGTGCCAGCAGCTTAACAGGTTATAATTCACCCCTCCACTTT. The rearrangement uses TRBV5-4 and TRBJ1-6; tentatively, D is TRBD1 (5 bases). Per germline, CDR1 SGHNT and CDR2 YYREEE (reference sequence). The CDR3 length is 14 residues. The ends were cut back, 2 bases at V and 4 bases at J, with 7 bases in the middle.